In this sample, the clone carrying this T cell receptor beta chain turned up many times. What it binds is unknown. The entry originates in a study of T cell repertoires in cytomegalovirus infection. About the study: HLA-C-restricted CMV epitopes, recently identified, and well-studied HLA-B-restricted ones were used by the study. Public TCR beta signatures indicated both CMV infection and matching HLA type.

The CDR3 covers 15 residues. Germline CDR1 is KGHDR and CDR2 is SFDVKD. V shed 0 bases, J shed 4 bases, and the junction held 0 bases outside the gene matches. General observations from the study: Carriers of CMV and the relevant HLA type were discriminated by public TCR beta frequency.

From the reads, TCRdb called clonotypes with MiXCR, one entry per CDR3 protein. The sample has about 310,000 distinct CDR3 sequences, more than 20% seen once; the top ten hold roughly 14%. Source: cultured PBMCs, taken from culture after CMV antigen stimulation. This receptor was obtained from a human donor in good health (CMV status not recorded). Some clones in this sample may be carry-over from other donors' samples. The chain couples TRBV24-1 to TRBJ2-5; 11 bases agree with TRBD2. CDR3 nucleotide sequence: TGTGCCACCAGTGATTTGGGACTAGCGGGAGAGACCCAGTACTTC. It codes for CATSDLGLAGETQYF.